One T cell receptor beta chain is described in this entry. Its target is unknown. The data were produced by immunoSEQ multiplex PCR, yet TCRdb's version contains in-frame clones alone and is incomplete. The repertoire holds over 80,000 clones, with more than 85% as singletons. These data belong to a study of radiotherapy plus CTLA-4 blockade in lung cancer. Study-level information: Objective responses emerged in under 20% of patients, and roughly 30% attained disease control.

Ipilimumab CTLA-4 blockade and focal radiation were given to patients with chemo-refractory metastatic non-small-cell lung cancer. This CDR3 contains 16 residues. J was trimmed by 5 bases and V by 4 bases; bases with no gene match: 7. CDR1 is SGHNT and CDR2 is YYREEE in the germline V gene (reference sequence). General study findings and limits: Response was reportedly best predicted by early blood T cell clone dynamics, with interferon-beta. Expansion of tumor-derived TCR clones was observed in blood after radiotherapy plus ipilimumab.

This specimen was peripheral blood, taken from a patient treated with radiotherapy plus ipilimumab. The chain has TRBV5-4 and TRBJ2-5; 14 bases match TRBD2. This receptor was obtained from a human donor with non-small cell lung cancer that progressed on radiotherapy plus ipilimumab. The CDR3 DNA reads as TGTGCCAGCAGCCTACGGACTAGCGGGGGGCGGGAGACCCAGTACTTC. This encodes CASSLRTSGGRETQYF.